This T cell receptor beta chain was found in a study of shared clonotypes between healthy human individuals. All the donors were Caucasian adults who lived in Nashville, Tennessee. For every subset, genomic DNA was evenly distributed across several immunoSEQ plates. Clones were read by immunoSEQ multiplex PCR, and TCRdb kept only the in-frame ones, dropping some. The sample has about 480,000 clones; 75% to 85% are singletons. Germline V gene data show CDR1 as SEHNR and CDR2 as FQNEAQ (reference sequence). After removal of 5 bases from V and 4 bases from J, the junction contained 7 bases not matched to a gene. The CDR3 covers 15 residues.

This chain uses TRBV7-9 with TRBJ1-2; TRBD1 agrees at 10 bases. Sample: PBMCs. The clonotype was recovered from a woman between 35 and 50 years old in good health. Some clones in this sample may be carry-over from other donors' samples. The CDR3 region is CASSPTGGRGYGYTF. CDR3 DNA sequence: TGTGCCAGCAGCCCGACAGGGGGCCGTGGCTATGGCTACACCTTC.